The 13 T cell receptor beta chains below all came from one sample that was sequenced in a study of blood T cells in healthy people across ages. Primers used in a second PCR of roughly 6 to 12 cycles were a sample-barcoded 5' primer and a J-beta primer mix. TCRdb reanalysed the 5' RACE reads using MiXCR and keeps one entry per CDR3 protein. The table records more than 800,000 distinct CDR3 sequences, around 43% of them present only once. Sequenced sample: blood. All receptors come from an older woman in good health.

The DNA for the CDR3 is TGTGCCAGCACCCAAAGGATCCGGGACGGTAACTACAATGAGCAGTTCTTC. Protein: CASTQRIRDGNYNEQFF. The chain is built from TRBV28 and TRBJ2-1, with D perhaps matching TRBD1 or TRBD2 (5 bases each). Looked up from germline, CDR1 is MDHEN and CDR2 is SYDVKM. This CDR3 spans 17 amino acids. V lost 7 bases, J lost 3 bases, and 22 bases lay in between.

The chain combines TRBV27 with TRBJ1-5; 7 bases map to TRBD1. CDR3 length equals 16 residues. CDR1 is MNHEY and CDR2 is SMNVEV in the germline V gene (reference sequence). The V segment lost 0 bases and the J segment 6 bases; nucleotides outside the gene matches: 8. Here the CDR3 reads CASSLSPAGGSQPQHF. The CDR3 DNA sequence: TGTGCCAGCAGTTTATCGCCCGCAGGGGGTAGTCAGCCCCAGCATTTT.

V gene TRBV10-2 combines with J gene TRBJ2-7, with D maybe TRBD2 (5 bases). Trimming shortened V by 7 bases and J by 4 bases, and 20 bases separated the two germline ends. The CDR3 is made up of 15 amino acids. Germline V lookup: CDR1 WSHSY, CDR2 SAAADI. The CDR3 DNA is TGCGCCAGCACCCCTTCTAAGCGGAAAATATACGAGCAGTACTTC. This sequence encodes CASTPSKRKIYEQYF.

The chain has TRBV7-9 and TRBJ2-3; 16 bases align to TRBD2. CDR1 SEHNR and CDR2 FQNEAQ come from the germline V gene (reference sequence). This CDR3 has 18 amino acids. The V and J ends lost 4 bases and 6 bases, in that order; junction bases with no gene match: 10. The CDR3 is CASSSGGTSGRADDTQYF. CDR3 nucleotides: TGTGCCAGCAGCTCGGGGGGGACTAGCGGGAGGGCCGACGATACGCAGTATTTT.

CDR3 protein: CASSLVGSAQETQYF. As DNA, the CDR3 is TGTGCCAGCAGCTTGGTTGGGTCTGCCCAAGAGACCCAGTACTTC. V gene TRBV5-6 combines with J gene TRBJ2-5; no clear D. The CDR3 is made up of 15 amino acids. Germline V gene lookup returns CDR1 SGHDT and CDR2 YYEEEE. V lost 0 bases, J lost 1 base, and 10 bases lay in between. Looking up the rest from reference TRBV5-6 and TRBJ2-5 gives the full variable domain: DAGVTQSPTHLIKTRGQQVTLRCSPKSGHDTVSWYQQALGQGPQFIFQYYEEEERQRGNFPDRFSGHQFPNYSSELNVNALLLGDSALYLCASSLVGSAQETQYFGPGTRLLVL.

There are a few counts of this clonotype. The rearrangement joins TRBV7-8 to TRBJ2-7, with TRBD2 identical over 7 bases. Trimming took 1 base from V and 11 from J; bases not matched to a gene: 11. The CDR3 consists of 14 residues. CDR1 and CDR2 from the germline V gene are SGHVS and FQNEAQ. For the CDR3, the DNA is TGTGCCAGCAGCTTAGATAGCGGACCCGGGGGGAAGTACTTC. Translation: CASSLDSGPGGKYF. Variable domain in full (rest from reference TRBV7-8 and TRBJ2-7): GAGVSQSPRYKVAKRGQDVALRCDPISGHVSLFWYQQALGQGPEFLTYFQNEAQLDKSGLPSDRFFAERPEGSVSTLKIQRTQQEDSAVYLCASSLDSGPGGKYFGPGTRLTVT.

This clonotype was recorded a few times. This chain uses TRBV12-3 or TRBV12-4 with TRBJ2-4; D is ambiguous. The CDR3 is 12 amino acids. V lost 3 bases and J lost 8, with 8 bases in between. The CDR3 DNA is TGTGCCAGCAGTTTCGGCCAAGACATTCAGTACTTC. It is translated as CASSFGQDIQYF.

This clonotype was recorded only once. The CDR3 loop reads CASSPGLEVNEQFF. CDR3 DNA: TGTGCCAGCAGCCCGGGACTAGAGGTCAATGAGCAGTTCTTC. This chain connects TRBV27 to TRBJ2-1; 8 bases line up with TRBD2. The CDR3 runs 14 residues. Germline-derived CDR1 and CDR2 are MNHEY and SMNVEV (reference sequence). V trimming: 6 bases; J trimming: 6 bases; junction bases outside the gene matches: 7.

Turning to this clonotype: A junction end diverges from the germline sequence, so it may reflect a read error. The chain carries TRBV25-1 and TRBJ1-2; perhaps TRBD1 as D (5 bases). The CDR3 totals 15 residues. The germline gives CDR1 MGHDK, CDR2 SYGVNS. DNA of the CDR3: TGTGCCAGCAATGAATTGGGGGGTATGGAACATGGCTACACCTTC. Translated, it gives CASNELGGMEHGYTF.

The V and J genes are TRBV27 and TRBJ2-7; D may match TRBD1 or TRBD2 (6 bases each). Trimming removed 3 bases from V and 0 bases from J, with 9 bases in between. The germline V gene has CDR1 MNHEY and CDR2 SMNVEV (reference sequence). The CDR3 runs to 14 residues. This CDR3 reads CASSFKGGSYEQYF. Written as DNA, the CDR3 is TGTGCCAGCAGTTTTAAGGGGGGCTCCTACGAGCAGTACTTC.

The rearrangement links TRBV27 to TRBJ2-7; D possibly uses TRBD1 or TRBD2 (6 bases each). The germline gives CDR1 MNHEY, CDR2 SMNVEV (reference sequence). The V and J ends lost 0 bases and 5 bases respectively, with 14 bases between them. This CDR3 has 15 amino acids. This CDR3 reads CASSLSGGQMDEQYF. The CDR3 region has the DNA TGTGCCAGCAGTTTATCGGGGGGACAAATGGACGAGCAGTACTTC.

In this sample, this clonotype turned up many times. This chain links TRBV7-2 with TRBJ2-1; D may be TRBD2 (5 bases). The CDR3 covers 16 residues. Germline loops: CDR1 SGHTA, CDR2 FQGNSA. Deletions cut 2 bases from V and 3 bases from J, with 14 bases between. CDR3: CASSLTLAYRYNEQFF. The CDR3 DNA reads TGTGCCAGCAGCTTAACCTTAGCGTACCGCTACAATGAGCAGTTCTTC.

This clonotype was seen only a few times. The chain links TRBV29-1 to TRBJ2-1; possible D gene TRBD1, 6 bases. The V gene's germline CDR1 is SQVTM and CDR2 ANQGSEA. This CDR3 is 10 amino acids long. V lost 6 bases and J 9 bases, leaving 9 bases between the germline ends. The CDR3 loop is CSVRQVEQFF. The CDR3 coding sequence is TGCAGCGTGAGACAGGTTGAGCAGTTCTTC.